This T cell receptor beta chain was sequenced for a study of shared clonotypes between healthy human individuals. This clone came up once. Trimming cost V 6 bases and J 7 bases; bases outside gene matches: 8. Germline V lookup: CDR1 SEHNR, CDR2 FQNEAQ (reference sequence). This CDR3 has 16 residues. The assay ran at deep level. TCRdb's copy holds only in-frame clones and misses some; the assay was immunoSEQ multiplex PCR. This repertoire shows under 550,000 clones, 96% found once; its top ten account for about 0.057%. This clonotype originated in a woman aged 25 to 45 in good health. J is TRBJ2-1 and V is TRBV7-9, with TRBD2 matching over 14 bases. The sample was naive CD4+ T cells sorted from blood. Documented subset: CD45RA+ positively selected. CDR3 DNA sequence: TGTGCCAGCAGTTCGCCGGGACTAGCGGGAGTTAATGAGCAGTTCTTC. This codes for CASSSPGLAGVNEQFF.